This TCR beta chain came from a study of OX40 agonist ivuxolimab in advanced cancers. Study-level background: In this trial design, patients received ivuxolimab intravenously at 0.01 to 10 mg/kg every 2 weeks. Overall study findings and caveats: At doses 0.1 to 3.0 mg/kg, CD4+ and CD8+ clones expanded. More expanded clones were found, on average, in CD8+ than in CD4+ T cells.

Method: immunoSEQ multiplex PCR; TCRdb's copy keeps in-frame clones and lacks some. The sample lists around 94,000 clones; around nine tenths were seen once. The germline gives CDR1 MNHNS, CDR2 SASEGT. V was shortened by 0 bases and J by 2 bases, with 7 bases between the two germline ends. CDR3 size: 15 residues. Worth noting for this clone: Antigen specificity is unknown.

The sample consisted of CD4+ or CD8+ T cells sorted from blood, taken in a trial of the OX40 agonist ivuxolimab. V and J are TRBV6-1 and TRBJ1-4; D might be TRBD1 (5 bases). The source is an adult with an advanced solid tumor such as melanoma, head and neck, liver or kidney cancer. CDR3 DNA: TGTGCCAGCAGTGAAGCAGGGGCCACTAATGAAAAACTGTTTTTT. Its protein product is CASSEAGATNEKLFF.